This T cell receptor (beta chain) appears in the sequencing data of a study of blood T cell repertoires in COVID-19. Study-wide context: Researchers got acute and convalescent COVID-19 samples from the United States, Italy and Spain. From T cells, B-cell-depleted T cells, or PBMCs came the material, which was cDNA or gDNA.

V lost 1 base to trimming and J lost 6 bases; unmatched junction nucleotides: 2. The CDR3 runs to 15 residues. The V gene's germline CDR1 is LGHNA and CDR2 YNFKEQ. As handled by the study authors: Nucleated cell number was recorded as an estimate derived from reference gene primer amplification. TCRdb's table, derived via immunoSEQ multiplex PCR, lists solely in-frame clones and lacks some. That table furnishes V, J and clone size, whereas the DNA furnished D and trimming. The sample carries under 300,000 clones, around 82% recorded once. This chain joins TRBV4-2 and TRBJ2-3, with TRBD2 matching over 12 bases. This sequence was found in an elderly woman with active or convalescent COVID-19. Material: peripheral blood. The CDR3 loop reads CASSQGLAGVDTQYF. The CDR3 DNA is TGTGCCAGCAGCCAAGGACTAGCGGGGGTGGATACGCAGTATTTT.